Presented here are 21 T cell receptor beta chains from one specimen sequenced in a study of blood T cells in healthy people across ages. A sample-barcoded 5' primer and a J-beta primer mix were used in a second PCR of about 7 to 12 cycles. MiXCR, applied by TCRdb to the 5' RACE reads, yields one record per CDR3 protein. Of around 870,000 distinct CDR3 sequences in the sample, 29% were seen once. The sequenced sample was blood. Every receptor here comes from an elderly woman in good health.

V is TRBV10-2 and J is TRBJ2-7; 9 nucleotides match TRBD2. Germline CDR1 is WSHSY and CDR2 is SAAADI. The V segment lost 6 bases and the J segment 0 bases; nucleotides outside the gene matches: 3. The CDR3 covers 14 residues. The CDR3 sequence is CASRRLAASYEQYF. CDR3 in DNA: TGCGCCAGCAGAAGACTAGCGGCCTCCTACGAGCAGTACTTC.

In its sample, this clonotype was seen a few times. The V call is TRBV9, the J call TRBJ2-5; 8 nucleotides match TRBD2. In germline, CDR1 is SGDLS, CDR2 YYNGEE. The J segment lost 1 base and the V segment lost 3 bases, leaving 11 bases of the junction unmatched. This CDR3 comprises 17 residues. The CDR3 is CASSASLGGGPQETQYF. The CDR3 DNA reads as TGTGCCAGCAGCGCCAGTTTAGGCGGGGGGCCCCAAGAGACCCAGTACTTC.

This clonotype was recorded at least ten times. The J gene is TRBJ2-6, the V gene TRBV6-6; D possibly matches TRBD1 or TRBD2 (5 bases each). The ends were cut back, 3 bases at V and 2 bases at J, with 14 bases in the middle. CDR3 size: 17 residues. Germline V lookup: CDR1 MNHNY, CDR2 SVGAGI (reference sequence). Here the CDR3 DNA reads TGTGCCAGCAGTTATGAAGTCGGGGCTACTGGGGCCAACGTCCTGACTTTC. It yields the protein CASSYEVGATGANVLTF.

This clonotype was found many times. The chain has TRBV6-5 and TRBJ1-1; D is unresolved. This CDR3 is 15 amino acids long. Trimming removed 5 bases from V and 0 bases from J, with 13 bases in between. Germline V gene sequence: CDR1 MNHEY, CDR2 SVGAGI. CDR3 amino acids: CASSPGRVMNTEAFF. The CDR3 region has the DNA TGTGCCAGCAGTCCCGGCAGAGTAATGAACACTGAAGCTTTCTTT.

Ten or more counts support this clonotype. The chain joins TRBV29-1 to TRBJ2-7; D is uncertain. Germline CDR1 is SQVTM and CDR2 is ANQGSEA. The V end lost 6 bases, the J end lost 3 bases, and 12 bases lay between the germline ends. The CDR3 contains 12 residues. The CDR3 DNA is TGCAGCGTCCGGGCCTACAACTACGAGCAGTACTTC. The encoded protein is CSVRAYNYEQYF.

The sample holds a few counts of this clonotype. This chain links TRBV20-1 with TRBJ1-1; D call uncertain. Trimming removed 1 base from V and 8 bases from J, with 17 bases in between. This CDR3 region has 14 residues. The germline V gene has CDR1 DFQATT and CDR2 SNEGSKA (reference sequence). The CDR3 protein is CSARVSAGTEEAFF. The CDR3 region has the DNA TGCAGTGCTAGAGTCTCTGCGGGAACAGAAGAAGCTTTCTTT.

This clonotype was seen once. The chain links TRBV7-2 to TRBJ1-2, with D uncertain. V was cut by 1 base and J by 1 base, with 7 bases left in between. From germline, CDR1 is SGHTA and CDR2 FQGNSA. The CDR3 contains 14 residues. The CDR3 reads CASSLEGDNYGYTF. CDR3 DNA sequence: TGTGCCAGCAGCTTAGAGGGAGATAACTATGGCTACACCTTC.

A remark on this clonotype: It may be a read error: a sequence one base away is much more abundant. J is TRBJ1-2 and V is TRBV29-1, with 8 positions matching TRBD1. The CDR3 length is 15 residues. V lost 7 bases and J lost 4; bases outside the gene matches: 14. Per germline, CDR1 SQVTM and CDR2 ANQGSEA. The CDR3 DNA sequence: TGCAGCGCTGAGCCCTGGGGCGGGACAGGCTATGGCTACACCTTC. The encoded protein is CSAEPWGGTGYGYTF.

This clonotype was detected only once. The chain employs TRBV5-5 and TRBJ1-2; D is unresolved. The CDR3 spans 13 residues. Trimming removed 1 base at V and 6 bases at J, with 10 bases between. Germline CDR1 reads SGHKS; CDR2 reads YYEKEE (reference sequence). CDR3 in DNA: TGTGCCAGCAGCTTGACGGCCGCAAATGGCTACACCTTC. It is translated as CASSLTAANGYTF.

A word on this clonotype: Relative to the germline gene, one junction end is altered; a read error may explain this. The chain joins TRBV27 to TRBJ1-5; D remains unclear. Germline CDR1 is MNHEY and CDR2 is SMNVEV (reference sequence). The CDR3 runs to 13 residues. The CDR3 sequence is CANSFRSNQPQHF. For the CDR3, the DNA is TGTGCCAACAGTTTTCGGAGCAATCAGCCCCAGCATTTT.

This clonotype occurred once. This sequence joins TRBV11-3 and TRBJ2-1; D might be TRBD1 (5 bases). Germline-derived CDR1 and CDR2 are SGHNT and YENEEA. The CDR3 has 14 amino acids. V was cut by 4 bases and J by 5 bases, with 12 bases left in between. DNA for the CDR3: TGTGCCAGCAGCTACCGACAGCAACACAATGAGCAGTTCTTC. Protein product: CASSYRQQHNEQFF. The full variable domain, with the rest looked up from reference TRBV11-3 and TRBJ2-1, is EAGVVQSPRYKIIEKKQPVAFWCNPISGHNTLYWYLQNLGQGPELLIRYENEEAVDDSQLPKDRFSAERLKGVDSTLKIQPAELGDSAVYLCASSYRQQHNEQFFGPGTRLTVL.

Worth noting for this clonotype: One junction end does not reproduce the germline sequence, and a read error may be involved. J is TRBJ1-4 and V is TRBV12-3 or TRBV12-4; D possibly corresponds to TRBD1 (5 bases). This CDR3 has 14 residues. This chain's CDR3 is CASSLRGANEKRFF. As DNA, the CDR3 is TGTGCCAGCAGTTTACGGGGCGCTAATGAAAAACGGTTTTTT.

The chain is built from TRBV9 and TRBJ2-2; 7 nucleotides match TRBD2. There are 17 residues in the CDR3. J was trimmed by 0 bases and V by 1 base; bases with no gene match: 6. CDR1 SGDLS and CDR2 YYNGEE come from the germline V gene. As DNA, the CDR3 is TGTGCCAGCAGCGTATTAAGCGGGGCTACGAACACCGGGGAGCTGTTTTTT. It encodes CASSVLSGATNTGELFF.

In this sample, this clonotype turned up a few times. This clone may be a read error of a much larger clone one base away. The chain links TRBV3-1 to TRBJ2-1; TRBD2 is a possible D gene (6 bases). The CDR3 loop spans 17 amino acids. Germline V CDR1 and CDR2: LGHDT, YNNKEL (reference sequence). V lost 2 bases to trimming and J lost 8 bases, with 22 bases between them. The CDR3 sequence is CASSQPRSAGFLDEQFF. As DNA, the CDR3 is TGTGCCAGCAGCCAACCCCGAAGCGCGGGGTTTTTGGATGAGCAGTTCTTC.

This clonotype occurred many times. The chain carries TRBV27 and TRBJ2-4; D call uncertain. V was trimmed by 0 bases and J by 2 bases, leaving 2 bases between them. CDR3 length: 13 residues. Per the germline V gene, CDR1 is MNHEY and CDR2 is SMNVEV (reference sequence). The CDR3 DNA follows: TGTGCCAGCAGTTTATCGACCAAAAACATTCAGTACTTC. It yields the protein CASSLSTKNIQYF.

This clonotype showed up many times. The chain uses TRBV20-1 and TRBJ1-2; D not resolved. Germline CDR1 reads DFQATT; CDR2 reads SNEGSKA (reference sequence). V lost 4 bases to trimming and J lost 7 bases, with 16 bases between them. This CDR3 comprises 13 residues. The chain's CDR3 is CSAIVARMVGYTF. CDR3 nucleotides: TGCAGTGCTATAGTGGCCAGAATGGTTGGCTACACCTTC.

This clonotype appeared a few times. A much larger clonotype is one base distant, so this may be a read error. V gene TRBV5-1 combines with J gene TRBJ2-1; TRBD2 matches 11 bases. Per germline, CDR1 SGHRS and CDR2 YFSETQ. With V trimmed by 0 bases and J by 7 bases, 6 bases remained unmatched. The CDR3 runs 16 residues. The CDR3 loop reads CASSLVGSGGANEQFF. Here the CDR3 DNA reads TGCGCCAGCAGCTTGGTGGGTAGCGGGGGGGCGAATGAGCAGTTCTTC.

The CDR3 region is CASSPRVGNPEKLFF. The CDR3 DNA reads TGTGCCAGCAGTCCCCGGGTGGGAAATCCTGAAAAACTGTTTTTT. The rearrangement joins TRBV6-5 to TRBJ1-4; D is uncertain. This CDR3 is built from 15 residues. V was clipped by 5 bases and J by 7 bases, with 17 bases between them. Germline-derived CDR1 and CDR2 are MNHEY and SVGAGI.

The gene calls are TRBV5-1 and TRBJ1-5; 8 nucleotides line up with TRBD1. The junction had 5 bases not matched to a gene; V was cut back by 3 bases and J by 3 bases. CDR1 is SGHRS and CDR2 is YFSETQ in the germline V gene. This CDR3 contains 15 residues. The CDR3: CASSSGQGYNQPQHF. Written as DNA, the CDR3 is TGCGCCAGCAGCTCTGGACAGGGCTACAATCAGCCCCAGCATTTT.

This clonotype was seen repeatedly, ten times or more. The rearrangement uses TRBV20-1 and TRBJ2-1; D call uncertain. Trimming removed 1 base at V and 7 bases at J, with 11 bases between. This CDR3 has 13 amino acids. Germline assignment: CDR1 DFQATT and CDR2 SNEGSKA (reference sequence). CDR3 protein: CSARGLGWNEQFF. The CDR3 DNA follows: TGCAGTGCTAGAGGTCTAGGATGGAATGAGCAGTTCTTC.

At least ten counts were recorded for this clonotype. V usage is TRBV6-5 and J usage is TRBJ2-7, with D perhaps matching TRBD2 (6 bases). This CDR3 comprises 15 residues. Per germline, CDR1 MNHEY and CDR2 SVGAGI. The V gene lost 5 bases and the J gene lost 3 bases, with 17 bases spanning the gap. The DNA for the CDR3 is TGTGCCAGCAGTCTGTCGACTAGAGGGTTCTACGAGCAGTACTTC. Its protein is CASSLSTRGFYEQYF.